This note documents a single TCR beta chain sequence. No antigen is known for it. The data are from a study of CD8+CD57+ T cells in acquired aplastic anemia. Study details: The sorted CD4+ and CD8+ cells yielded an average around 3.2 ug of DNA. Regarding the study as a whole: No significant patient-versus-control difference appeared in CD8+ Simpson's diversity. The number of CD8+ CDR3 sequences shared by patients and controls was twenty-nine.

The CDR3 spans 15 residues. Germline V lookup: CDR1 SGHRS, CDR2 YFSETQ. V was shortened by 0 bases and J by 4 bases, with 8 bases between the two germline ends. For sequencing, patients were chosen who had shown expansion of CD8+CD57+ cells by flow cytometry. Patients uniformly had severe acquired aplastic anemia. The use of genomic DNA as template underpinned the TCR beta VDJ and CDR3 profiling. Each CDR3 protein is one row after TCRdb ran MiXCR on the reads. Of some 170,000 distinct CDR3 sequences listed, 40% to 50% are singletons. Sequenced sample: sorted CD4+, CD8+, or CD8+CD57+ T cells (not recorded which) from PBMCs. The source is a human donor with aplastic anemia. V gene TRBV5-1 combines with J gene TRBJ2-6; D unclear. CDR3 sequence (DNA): TGCGCCAGCAGCTTGGAATGGGCCGGGGCCAACGTCCTGACTTTC. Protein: CASSLEWAGANVLTF. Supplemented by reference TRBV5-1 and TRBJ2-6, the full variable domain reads KAGVTQTPRYLIKTRGQQVTLSCSPISGHRSVSWYQQTPGQGLQFLFEYFSETQRNKGNFPGRFSGRQFSNSRSEMNVSTLELGDSALYLCASSLEWAGANVLTFGAGSRLTVL.